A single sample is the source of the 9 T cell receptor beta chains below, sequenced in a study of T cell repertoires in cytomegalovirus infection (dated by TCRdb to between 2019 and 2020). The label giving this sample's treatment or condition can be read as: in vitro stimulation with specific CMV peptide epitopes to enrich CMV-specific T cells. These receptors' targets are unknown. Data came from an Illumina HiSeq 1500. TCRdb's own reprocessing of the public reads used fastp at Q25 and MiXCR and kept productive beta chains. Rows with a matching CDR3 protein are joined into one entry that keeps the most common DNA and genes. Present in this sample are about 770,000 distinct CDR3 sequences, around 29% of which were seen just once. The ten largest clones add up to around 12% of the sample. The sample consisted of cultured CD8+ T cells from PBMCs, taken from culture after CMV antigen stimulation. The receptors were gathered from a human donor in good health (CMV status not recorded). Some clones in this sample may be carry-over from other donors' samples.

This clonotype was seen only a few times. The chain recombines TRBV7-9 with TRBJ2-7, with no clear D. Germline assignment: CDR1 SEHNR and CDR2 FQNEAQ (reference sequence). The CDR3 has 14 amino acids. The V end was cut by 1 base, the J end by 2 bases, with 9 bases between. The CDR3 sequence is CASSLVVSPYEQYF. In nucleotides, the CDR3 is TGTGCCAGCAGCTTAGTGGTTTCCCCCTACGAGCAGTACTTC.

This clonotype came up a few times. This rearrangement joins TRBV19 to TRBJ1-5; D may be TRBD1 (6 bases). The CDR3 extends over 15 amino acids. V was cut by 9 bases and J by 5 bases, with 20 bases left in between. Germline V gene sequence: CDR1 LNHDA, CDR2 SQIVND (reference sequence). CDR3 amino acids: CASKWLRDTDQPQHF. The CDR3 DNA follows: TGTGCCAGCAAATGGCTTCGGGACACCGATCAGCCCCAGCATTTT.

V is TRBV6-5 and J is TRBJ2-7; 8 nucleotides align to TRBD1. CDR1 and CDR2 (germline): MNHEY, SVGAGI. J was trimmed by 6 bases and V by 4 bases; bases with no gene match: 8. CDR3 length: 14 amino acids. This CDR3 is CASSFEVTGGEQYF. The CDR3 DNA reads TGTGCCAGCAGTTTCGAGGTTACAGGGGGCGAGCAGTACTTC.

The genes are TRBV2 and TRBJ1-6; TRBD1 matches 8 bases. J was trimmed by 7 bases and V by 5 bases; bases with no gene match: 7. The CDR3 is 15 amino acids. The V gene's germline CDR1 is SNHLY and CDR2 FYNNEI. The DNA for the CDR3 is TGTGCCAGCAGTCTGAAGGACAGGGTGAATTCACCCCTCCACTTT. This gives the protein CASSLKDRVNSPLHF.

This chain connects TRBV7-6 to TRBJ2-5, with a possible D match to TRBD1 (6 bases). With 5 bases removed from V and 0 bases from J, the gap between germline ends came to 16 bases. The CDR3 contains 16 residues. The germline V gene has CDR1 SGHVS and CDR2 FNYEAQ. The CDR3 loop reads CASSTLGQGYQETQYF. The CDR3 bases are TGTGCCAGCAGCACCCTGGGGCAGGGGTACCAAGAGACCCAGTACTTC.

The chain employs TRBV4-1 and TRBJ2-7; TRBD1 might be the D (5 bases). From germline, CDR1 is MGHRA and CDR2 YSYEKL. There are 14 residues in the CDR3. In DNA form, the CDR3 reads TGCGCCAGCAGCCCCCAGCAGGGATCCTACGAGCTGTACGTC. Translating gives CASSPQQGSYELYV.

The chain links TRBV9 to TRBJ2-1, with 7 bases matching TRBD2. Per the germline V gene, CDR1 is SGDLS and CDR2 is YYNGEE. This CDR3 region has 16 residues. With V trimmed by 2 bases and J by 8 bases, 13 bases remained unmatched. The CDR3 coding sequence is TGTGCCAGCAGCGTGGCCCCCAGACTAGCAACCGATGAGCAGTTCTTC. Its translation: CASSVAPRLATDEQFF.

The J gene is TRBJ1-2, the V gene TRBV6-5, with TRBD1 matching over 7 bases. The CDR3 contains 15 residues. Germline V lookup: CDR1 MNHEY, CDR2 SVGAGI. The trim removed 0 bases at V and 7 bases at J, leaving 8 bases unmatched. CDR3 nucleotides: TGTGCCAGCAGTTACTCCTCGGGACAGCAGTCTGGCTACACCTTC. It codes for CASSYSSGQQSGYTF.

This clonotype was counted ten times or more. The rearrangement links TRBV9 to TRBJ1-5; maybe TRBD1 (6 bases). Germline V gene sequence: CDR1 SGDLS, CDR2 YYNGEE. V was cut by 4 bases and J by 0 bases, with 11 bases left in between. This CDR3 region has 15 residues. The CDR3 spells CASSPRGNSNQPQHF. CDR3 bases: TGTGCCAGCAGCCCGAGGGGGAATAGCAATCAGCCCCAGCATTTT.